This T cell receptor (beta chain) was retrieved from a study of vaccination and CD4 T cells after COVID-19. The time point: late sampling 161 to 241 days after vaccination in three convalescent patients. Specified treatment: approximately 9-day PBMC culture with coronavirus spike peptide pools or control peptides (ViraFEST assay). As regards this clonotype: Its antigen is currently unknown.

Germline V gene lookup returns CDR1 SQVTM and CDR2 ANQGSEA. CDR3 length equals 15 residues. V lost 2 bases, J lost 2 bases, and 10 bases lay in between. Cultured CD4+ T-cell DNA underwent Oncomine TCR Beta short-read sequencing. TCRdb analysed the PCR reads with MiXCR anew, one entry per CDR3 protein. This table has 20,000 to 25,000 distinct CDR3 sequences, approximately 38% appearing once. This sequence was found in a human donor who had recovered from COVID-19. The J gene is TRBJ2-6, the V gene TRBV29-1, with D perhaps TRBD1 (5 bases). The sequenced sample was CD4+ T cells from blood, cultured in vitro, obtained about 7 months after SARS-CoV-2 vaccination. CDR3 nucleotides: TGCAGCGTTGAAAGGGGTTTGCCTGGGGCCAACGTCCTGACTTTC. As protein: CSVERGLPGANVLTF.